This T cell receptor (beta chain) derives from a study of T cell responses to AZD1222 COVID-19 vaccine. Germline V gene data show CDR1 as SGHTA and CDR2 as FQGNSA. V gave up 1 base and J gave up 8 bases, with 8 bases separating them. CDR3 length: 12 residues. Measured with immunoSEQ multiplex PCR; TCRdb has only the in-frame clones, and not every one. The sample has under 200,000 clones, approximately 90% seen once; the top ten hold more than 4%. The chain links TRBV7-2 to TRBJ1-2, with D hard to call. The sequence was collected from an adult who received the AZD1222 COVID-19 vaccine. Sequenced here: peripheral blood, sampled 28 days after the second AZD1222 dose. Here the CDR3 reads CASSLDQRGYTF. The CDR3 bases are TGTGCCAGCAGCTTAGACCAGAGGGGCTACACCTTC.